Listed here are 7 T cell receptor beta chains from one sample, sequenced in a study of CD8+CD57+ T cells in acquired aplastic anemia (dated by TCRdb to the late 2010s). Expansion of CD8+CD57+ cells had been shown by flow cytometry in the patients chosen for sequencing. Sequencing used an Illumina HiSeq 2000. TCR beta VDJ combination and CDR3 sequence profiling used genomic DNA as the template. TCRdb ran its own pipeline on the public reads, namely fastp trimming at Q25 and MiXCR clone calling, and kept in-frame beta chains. Rows matching on CDR3 protein sequence are summarized as one entry with the most common DNA and genes. Across this sample there are about 180,000 distinct CDR3 sequences, with around 63% seen only once. The ten most abundant clones make up approximately 42% of the sample. Sequencing was done on a sample of sorted CD4+, CD8+, or CD8+CD57+ T cells (not recorded which) from PBMCs. These receptor sequences come from a human donor with aplastic anemia.

This clonotype showed up many times. The CDR3: CASTPTRGEETTEAFF. In nucleotides, the CDR3 is TGTGCCAGTACCCCCACCCGGGGGGAGGAAACCACTGAAGCTTTCTTT. The V call is TRBV19, the J call TRBJ1-1; tentative D call: TRBD1 (5 bases). CDR1 LNHDA and CDR2 SQIVND come from the germline V gene (reference sequence). Trimming shortened V by 7 bases and J by 4 bases, and 22 bases separated the two germline ends. This CDR3 contains 16 residues.

The chain joins TRBV20-1 to TRBJ2-5; TRBD2 is a possible D gene (6 bases). V gave up 0 bases and J gave up 5 bases, with 13 bases separating them. The CDR3 runs 14 residues. Germline V lookup: CDR1 DFQATT, CDR2 SNEGSKA (reference sequence). In DNA, the CDR3 is TGCAGTGCTAGAGATCGGAGGGGCCGGGAGACCCAGTACTTC. Translation: CSARDRRGRETQYF.

In its sample, this clonotype was seen many times. The chain is built from TRBV7-8 and TRBJ2-5; D possibly matches TRBD1 or TRBD2 (6 bases each). This CDR3 comprises 15 residues. The germline CDR1 and CDR2 sequences are SGHVS and FQNEAQ. V lost 0 bases to trimming and J lost 5 bases, with 13 bases between them. The CDR3 nucleotides are TGTGCCAGCAGCTTAGCGGGGGGCGAGTATGAGACCCAGTACTTC. This codes for CASSLAGGEYETQYF. Supplemented by reference TRBV7-8 and TRBJ2-5, the full variable domain reads GAGVSQSPRYKVAKRGQDVALRCDPISGHVSLFWYQQALGQGPEFLTYFQNEAQLDKSGLPSDRFFAERPEGSVSTLKIQRTQQEDSAVYLCASSLAGGEYETQYFGPGTRLLVL.

This clonotype has just a few counts. The J gene is TRBJ2-3, the V gene TRBV27; no definite D call. V was trimmed by 5 bases and J by 1 base, leaving 13 bases between them. CDR1 and CDR2 (germline): MNHEY, SMNVEV (reference sequence). The CDR3 runs to 15 residues. Here the CDR3 DNA reads TGTGCCAGCAGTGAGGAACTGCACGGCACAGATACGCAGTATTTT. Translation gives CASSEELHGTDTQYF.

V and J are TRBV7-3 and TRBJ2-7; 9 bases are shared with TRBD1. Looked up from germline, CDR1 is SGHTA and CDR2 is FQGTGA. The CDR3 loop spans 16 amino acids. The V gene end was trimmed by 5 bases and the J gene end by 4 bases; junction bases not matched to a gene: 12. The CDR3 DNA sequence: TGTGCCAGCAGCGCGGCCGGGGGACAGGGTTCGTACGAGCAGTACTTC. It encodes CASSAAGGQGSYEQYF.

This clonotype turned up a few times. The rearrangement links TRBV15 to TRBJ2-7; D gene unclear. There are 13 residues in the CDR3. Germline lookup yields CDR1 LNHNV and CDR2 YYDKDF (reference sequence). V lost 0 bases and J 1 base, leaving 4 bases between the germline ends. CDR3 sequence (DNA): TGTGCCACCAGCAGAGATACATCCTACGAGCAGTACTTC. This gives the protein CATSRDTSYEQYF.

The V and J genes are TRBV24-1 and TRBJ1-3, with 10 bases aligning to TRBD1. V shed 6 bases and J 2 bases; nucleotides not matched to a gene: 3. This CDR3 has 15 residues. CDR1 is KGHDR, CDR2 SFDVKD, per germline. Written as DNA, the CDR3 is TGTGCCACCAGTTTGGGACAGGGGCCTGGAAACACCATATATTTT. As protein: CATSLGQGPGNTIYF.